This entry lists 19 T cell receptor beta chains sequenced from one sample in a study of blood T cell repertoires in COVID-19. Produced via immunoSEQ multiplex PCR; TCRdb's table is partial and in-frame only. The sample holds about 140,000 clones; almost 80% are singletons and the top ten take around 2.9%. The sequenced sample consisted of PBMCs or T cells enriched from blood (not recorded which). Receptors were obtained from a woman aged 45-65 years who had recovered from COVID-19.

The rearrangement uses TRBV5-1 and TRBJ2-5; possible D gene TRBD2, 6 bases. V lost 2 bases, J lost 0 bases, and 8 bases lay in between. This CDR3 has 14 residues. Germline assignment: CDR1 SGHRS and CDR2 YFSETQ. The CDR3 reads CASSFSGYQETQYF. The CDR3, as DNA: TGCGCCAGCAGCTTTAGCGGTTACCAAGAGACCCAGTACTTC. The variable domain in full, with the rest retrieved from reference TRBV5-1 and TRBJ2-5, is KAGVTQTPRYLIKTRGQQVTLSCSPISGHRSVSWYQQTPGQGLQFLFEYFSETQRNKGNFPGRFSGRQFSNSRSEMNVSTLELGDSALYLCASSFSGYQETQYFGPGTRLLVL.

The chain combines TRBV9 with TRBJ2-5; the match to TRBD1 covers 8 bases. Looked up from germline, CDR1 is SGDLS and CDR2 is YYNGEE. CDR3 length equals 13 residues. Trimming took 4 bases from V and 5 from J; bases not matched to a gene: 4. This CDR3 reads CASSQGAWETQYF. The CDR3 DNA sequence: TGTGCCAGCAGCCAGGGGGCGTGGGAGACCCAGTACTTC.

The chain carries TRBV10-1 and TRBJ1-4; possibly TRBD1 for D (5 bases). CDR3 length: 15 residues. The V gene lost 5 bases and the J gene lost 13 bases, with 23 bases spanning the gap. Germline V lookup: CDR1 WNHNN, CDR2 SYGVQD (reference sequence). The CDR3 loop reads CASSLPGLYNEGLFF. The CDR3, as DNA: TGCGCCAGCAGTCTTCCGGGACTGTATAATGAAGGACTGTTTTTT.

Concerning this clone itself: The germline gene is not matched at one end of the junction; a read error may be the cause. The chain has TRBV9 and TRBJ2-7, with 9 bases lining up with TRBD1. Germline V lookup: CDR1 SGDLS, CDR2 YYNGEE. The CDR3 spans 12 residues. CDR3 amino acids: CASSPRQGDLNF. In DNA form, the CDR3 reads TGTGCCAGCAGCCCCCGACAGGGGGACCTAAACTTC.

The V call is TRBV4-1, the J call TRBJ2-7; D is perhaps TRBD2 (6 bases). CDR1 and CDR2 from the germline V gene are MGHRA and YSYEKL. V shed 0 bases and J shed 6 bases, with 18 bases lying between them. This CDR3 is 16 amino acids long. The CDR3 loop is CASSQDLAAGLGEQYF. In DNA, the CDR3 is TGCGCCAGCAGCCAAGATTTAGCGGCGGGCCTAGGCGAGCAGTACTTC.

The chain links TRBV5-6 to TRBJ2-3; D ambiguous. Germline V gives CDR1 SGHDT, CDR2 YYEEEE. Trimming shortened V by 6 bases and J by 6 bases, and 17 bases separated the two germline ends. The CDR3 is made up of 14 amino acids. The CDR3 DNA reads TGTGCCAGCACCTTACTTCTCAGGTGGGATACGCAGTATTTT. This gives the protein CASTLLLRWDTQYF.

The CDR3, as DNA: TGTGCCAGCAGCTCCTTGGGTTCGGGCACTGAAGCTTTCTTT. Its protein is CASSSLGSGTEAFF. The rearrangement uses TRBV11-3 and TRBJ1-1; D unclear. Trimming took 4 bases from V and 4 from J, leaving 13 bases between them. CDR3 size: 14 residues. Germline CDR1 and CDR2: SGHNT and YENEEA.

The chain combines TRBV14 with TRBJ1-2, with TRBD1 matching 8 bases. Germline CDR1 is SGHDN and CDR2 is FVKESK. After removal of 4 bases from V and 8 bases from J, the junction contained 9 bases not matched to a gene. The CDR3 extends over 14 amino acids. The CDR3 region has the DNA TGTGCCAGCAGCCTGAACAGGGGGTTGGAGGGCTACACCTTC. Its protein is CASSLNRGLEGYTF. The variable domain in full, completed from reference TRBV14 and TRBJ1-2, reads EAGVTQFPSHSVIEKGQTVTLRCDPISGHDNLYWYRRVMGKEIKFLLHFVKESKQDESGMPNNRFLAERTGGTYSTLKVQPAELEDSGVYFCASSLNRGLEGYTFGSGTRLTVV.

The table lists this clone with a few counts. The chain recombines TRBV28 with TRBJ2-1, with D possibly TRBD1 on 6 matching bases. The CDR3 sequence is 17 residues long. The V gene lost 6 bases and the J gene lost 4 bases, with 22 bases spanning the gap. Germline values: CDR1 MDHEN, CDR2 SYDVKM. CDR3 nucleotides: TGTGCCAGCAGCGCCCTAATCCCCTGGGACAAATACAATGAGCAGTTCTTC. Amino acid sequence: CASSALIPWDKYNEQFF.

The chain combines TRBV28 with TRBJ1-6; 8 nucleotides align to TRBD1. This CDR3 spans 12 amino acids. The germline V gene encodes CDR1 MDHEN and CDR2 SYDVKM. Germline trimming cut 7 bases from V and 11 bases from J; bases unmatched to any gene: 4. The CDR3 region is CASTTDRAPLHF. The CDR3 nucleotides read TGTGCCAGCACCACGGACAGGGCACCCCTCCACTTT.

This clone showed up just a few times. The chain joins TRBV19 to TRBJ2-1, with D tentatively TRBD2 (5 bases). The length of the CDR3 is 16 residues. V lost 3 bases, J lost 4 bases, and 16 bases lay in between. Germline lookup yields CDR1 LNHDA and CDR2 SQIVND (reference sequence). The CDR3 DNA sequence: TGTGCCAGTAGTATGGGTGGAGGCATCCCGTACAATGAGCAGTTCTTC. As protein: CASSMGGGIPYNEQFF.

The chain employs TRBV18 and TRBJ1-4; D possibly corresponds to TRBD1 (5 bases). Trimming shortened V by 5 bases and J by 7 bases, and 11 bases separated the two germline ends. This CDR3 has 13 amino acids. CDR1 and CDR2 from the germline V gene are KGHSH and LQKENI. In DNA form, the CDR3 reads TGTGCCAGCTCATCCGGGGGAAGTGAAAAACTGTTTTTT. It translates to CASSSGGSEKLFF.

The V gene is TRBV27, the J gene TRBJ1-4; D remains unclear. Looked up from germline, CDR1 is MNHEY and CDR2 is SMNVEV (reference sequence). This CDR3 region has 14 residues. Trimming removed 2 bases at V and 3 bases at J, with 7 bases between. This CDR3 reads CASSLRSPNEKLFF. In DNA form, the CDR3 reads TGTGCCAGCAGTTTAAGGAGTCCTAATGAAAAACTGTTTTTT.

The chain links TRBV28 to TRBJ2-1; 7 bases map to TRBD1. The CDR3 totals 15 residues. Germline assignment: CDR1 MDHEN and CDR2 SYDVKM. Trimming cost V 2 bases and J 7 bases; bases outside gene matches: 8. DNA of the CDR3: TGTGCCAGCAGTTTAGACAGGGTCCCCGGGAATGAGCAGTTCTTC. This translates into CASSLDRVPGNEQFF.

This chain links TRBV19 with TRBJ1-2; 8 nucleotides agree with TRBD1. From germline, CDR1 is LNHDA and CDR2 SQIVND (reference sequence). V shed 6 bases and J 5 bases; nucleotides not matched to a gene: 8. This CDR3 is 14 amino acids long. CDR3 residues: CASRYRGKGYGYTF. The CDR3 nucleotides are TGTGCCAGTAGGTACAGGGGGAAAGGGTATGGCTACACCTTC.

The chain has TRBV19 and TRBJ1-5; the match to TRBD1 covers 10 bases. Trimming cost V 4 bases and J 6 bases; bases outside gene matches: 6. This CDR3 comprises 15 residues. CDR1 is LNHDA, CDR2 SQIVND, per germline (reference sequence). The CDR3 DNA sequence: TGTGCCAGTAGTACCGGACAGGGGGGTACTCAGCCCCAGCATTTT. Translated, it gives CASSTGQGGTQPQHF.

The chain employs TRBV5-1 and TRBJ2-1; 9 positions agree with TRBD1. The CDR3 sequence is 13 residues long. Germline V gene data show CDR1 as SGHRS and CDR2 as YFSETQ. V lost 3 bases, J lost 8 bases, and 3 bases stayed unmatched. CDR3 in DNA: TGCGCCAGCAGCTCCGGACAGGGGTATGAGCAGTTCTTC. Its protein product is CASSSGQGYEQFF.

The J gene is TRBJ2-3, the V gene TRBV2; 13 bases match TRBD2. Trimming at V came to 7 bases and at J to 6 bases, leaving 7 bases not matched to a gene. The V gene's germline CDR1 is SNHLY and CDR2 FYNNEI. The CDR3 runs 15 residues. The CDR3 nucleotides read TGTGCCAGCACGACTAGCGGGGGGTTATGGGATACGCAGTATTTT. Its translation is CASTTSGGLWDTQYF.

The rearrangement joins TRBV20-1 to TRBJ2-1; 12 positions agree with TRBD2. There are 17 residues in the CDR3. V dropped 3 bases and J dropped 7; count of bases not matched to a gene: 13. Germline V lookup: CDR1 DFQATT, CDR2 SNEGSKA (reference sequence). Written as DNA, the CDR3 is TGCAGTGCTAGTCGGCTAGCGGGAGGGCCGCGGCTAAATGAGCAGTTCTTC. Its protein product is CSASRLAGGPRLNEQFF.